Here is one T cell receptor (beta chain) with its context. Antigen: not known. The data belong to a study of OX40 agonist ivuxolimab in advanced cancers. Study background: Prior checkpoint blockade (anti-PD-1, anti-PD-L1 or anti-CTLA-4) was permitted; about 40% had it.

Between the trimmed V and J ends, which lost 2 bases and 4 bases, there was a span of 6 bases. Looked up from germline, CDR1 is MNHEY and CDR2 is SVGAGI. The CDR3 spans 13 residues. Sequencing was performed with immunoSEQ multiplex PCR; in TCRdb, only in-frame clones are kept and a portion is missing. Counted here are tens of thousands of clones, 80% to 95% occurring once; the ten biggest clones make up 0.44%. General observations from the study: Expanded clones were, on average, more numerous in CD8+ T cells than in CD4+. Certain nonresponders additionally had low normalized T-cell clonal expansion.

The TCR sequence derives from an adult with an advanced solid tumor such as melanoma, head and neck, liver or kidney cancer. The gene calls are TRBV6-5 and TRBJ2-1; D is undetermined. The sequences come from CD4+ or CD8+ T cells sorted from blood, collected in a trial of the OX40 agonist ivuxolimab. The CDR3 protein is CASSYPGYNEQFF. CDR3 sequence (DNA): TGTGCCAGCAGTTACCCTGGGTACAATGAGCAGTTCTTC.